These T cell receptor beta chains were read from a single sample in a study of T-cell reconstitution after alpha-beta-depleted transplantation in children. TCRdb passed the PCR reads through MiXCR, listing each CDR3 protein once. Among tens of thousands of distinct CDR3 sequences, about 7% were seen once, and the ten largest hold around 2.5%. The input for sequencing was PBMCs from the stem cell graft donor, taken from the stem cell graft. The receptors here all came from a human donor who donated a stem cell graft to a child with acute lymphoblastic leukemia. The CDR3 runs from the conserved cysteine through the conserved F or W.

J gene	V gene	CDR3 protein
TRBJ1-5	TRBV19	CASTPVRGTYNQPQHF
TRBJ2-7	TRBV4-2	CASSQESRENEQYF
TRBJ2-5	TRBV28	CASSFLQTGDQETQYF
TRBJ2-1	TRBV6-1	CASSEGGGVYNEQFF
TRBJ2-3	TRBV12-3/TRBV12-4	CASSLDTPTDTDTQYF
TRBJ1-6	TRBV28	CASSPRTGDYNSPLHF
TRBJ1-5	TRBV5-6	CASSFRGLRQPQHF
TRBJ2-1	TRBV7-2	CASRSGLSSYNEQFF
TRBJ2-1	TRBV27	CASSSGLSYNEQFF
TRBJ2-3	TRBV6-2/TRBV6-3	CASSYEQGDPTDTQYF
TRBJ2-5	TRBV12-3/TRBV12-4	CASSREGGETQYF
TRBJ2-7	TRBV5-6	CASSLAQGRGSNEQYF
TRBJ2-7	TRBV20-1	CSARGSTGRYEQYF
TRBJ1-2	TRBV12-3/TRBV12-4	CASSDTGFGYTF
TRBJ2-3	TRBV6-5	CASSCEDTDTQYF
TRBJ2-1	TRBV29-1	CSVDTPPKLGQGHEQFF
TRBJ1-5	TRBV7-2	CASSLGKGNQPQHF
TRBJ1-2	TRBV4-1	CASSQDSAGFGYTF
TRBJ2-3	TRBV27	CASSFSGTLNTQYF
TRBJ1-1	TRBV7-3	CASSQGALNTEAFF
TRBJ1-1	TRBV29-1	CSGLGFDRGPAFF
TRBJ2-1	TRBV10-3	CAISPGRDRAYNEQFF
TRBJ2-2	TRBV7-3	CASSLSGRGTGELFF
TRBJ1-2	TRBV27	CASSLSWDRDYGYTF
TRBJ2-1	TRBV29-1	CSVEESGSRRDEQFF
TRBJ2-7	TRBV5-1	CASSLAPQDIYEQYF
TRBJ1-5	TRBV5-4	CASSQRTGEGNQPQHF
TRBJ2-7	TRBV12-3/TRBV12-4	CASSFMEKQYF
TRBJ1-5	TRBV12-3/TRBV12-4	CASSPGTGHQPQHF
TRBJ2-7	TRBV7-9	CASTGTESSYEQYF
TRBJ2-7	TRBV4-2	CASRQGRGDPYEQYF
TRBJ2-3	TRBV6-5	CASRSGQGKTDTQYF
TRBJ2-5	TRBV6-5	CASSLEDVRNPFAGWTQYF
TRBJ2-2	TRBV7-9	CASSTSDRMNTGELFF
TRBJ1-2	TRBV20-1	CSASGARRTYGYTF
TRBJ2-6	TRBV6-2/TRBV6-3	CASSPDDGSGANVLTF
TRBJ1-1	TRBV28	CASSFTPGRNTEAFF